The clone carrying this T cell receptor (beta chain) was seen only once. This sample is part of a study of blood T cell repertoires in COVID-19. Study context: Material from acute and convalescent COVID-19 was sourced from the United States, Italy and Spain. From T cells, B-cell-depleted T cells, or PBMCs came the material, which was cDNA or gDNA.

CDR1 and CDR2 from the germline V gene are WSHSY and SAAADI. V was cut by 6 bases and J by 1 base, with 9 bases left in between. CDR3 length: 13 amino acids. Produced via immunoSEQ multiplex PCR; TCRdb's table is partial and in-frame only. The sample yields fewer than 300,000 clones, about 85% seen once. This sequence joins TRBV10-2 and TRBJ1-1; no firm D call. Sample: peripheral blood. The TCR originated in a human donor with COVID-19, enrolled during active disease. The donor label of this sample is uncertain. The CDR3 sequence is CASRREGNTEAFF. CDR3 coding DNA: TGCGCCAGCAGGAGGGAGGGGAACACTGAAGCTTTCTTT.